The 10 T cell receptor beta chains below come from one sample, sequenced in a study of monozygotic twins with inflammatory bowel disease. Reanalyzing the 5' RACE reads, TCRdb keeps one entry per CDR3 protein, without DNA. This table holds approximately 390,000 distinct CDR3 sequences. Sequenced sample: blood. The receptors come from a human donor with ulcerative colitis or Crohn's disease, or a healthy co-twin of an affected twin (not recorded which).

The chain has TRBV7-6 and TRBJ2-5; absent DNA, TCRdb's TRBD1 call cannot be checked. The CDR3 contains 14 residues. In germline, CDR1 is SGHVS, CDR2 FNYEAQ. The chain's CDR3 is CASSFGAGTETQYF.

The chain employs TRBV6-5 and TRBJ2-3; absent DNA, TCRdb's TRBD1 call cannot be checked. This CDR3 is built from 15 residues. CDR1 is MNHEY and CDR2 is SVGAGI in the germline V gene. The CDR3 spells CASSLQGVDTDTQYF.

The rearrangement uses TRBV9 and TRBJ2-1; TCRdb outputs TRBD2, but without DNA this stays unchecked. Germline lookup yields CDR1 SGDLS and CDR2 YYNGEE. The CDR3 sequence is 18 residues long. The CDR3 is CASSVRASGGPLRDEQFF.

This chain joins TRBV7-9 and TRBJ1-1. The CDR3 consists of 13 residues. Germline CDR1 SEHNR, CDR2 FQNEAQ (reference sequence). CDR3: CASGGGVNTEAFF.

V gene TRBV5-1 combines with J gene TRBJ1-1; the TRBD1 assignment by TCRdb is unverifiable without DNA. CDR1 and CDR2 from the germline V gene are SGHRS and YFSETQ. The CDR3 sequence is 15 residues long. The CDR3 spells CASSLLTGEGTEAFF.

The chain combines TRBV5-1 with TRBJ2-3; no DNA is available, so the TRBD1 call from TCRdb remains unchecked. Per the germline V gene, CDR1 is SGHRS and CDR2 is YFSETQ. The CDR3 has 13 amino acids. The CDR3 is CASSRQGADTQYF.

The chain joins TRBV5-1 to TRBJ2-5. CDR1 and CDR2 (germline): SGHRS, YFSETQ. The CDR3 is made up of 11 amino acids. CDR3 sequence reads: CASSSQETQYF.

CDR3 region: CASSSSVGAEAFF. J is TRBJ1-1 and V is TRBV28; TCRdb lists TRBD1, though no DNA is available to test this call. The CDR3 length is 13 residues. Per germline, CDR1 MDHEN and CDR2 SYDVKM.

The rearrangement uses TRBV20-1 and TRBJ2-1. The germline CDR1 and CDR2 sequences are DFQATT and SNEGSKA (reference sequence). This CDR3 is built from 14 residues. The CDR3 spells CSARVLQSYNEQFF.

This chain joins TRBV18 and TRBJ1-2; TCRdb outputs TRBD1, but without DNA this stays unchecked. In germline, CDR1 is KGHSH, CDR2 LQKENI. The CDR3 runs to 13 residues. This CDR3 reads CATNPAPNYGYTF.